These 27 T cell receptor beta chains were all obtained from the same sample, sequenced in a study of post-analysis software for immune sequencing data. Study-wide points: Patients carried four or five TRBV segments more frequently than controls did, and TRBV5-6, TRBV5-1 and TRBV20-1 were among them.

Unique molecular identifiers featured in each of the TCR beta cDNA libraries. MiXCR was run by TCRdb on the PCR reads, yielding one entry per CDR3 protein. The data contain 750,000 to 950,000 distinct CDR3 sequences, around 46% of them seen just once; the ten biggest clones take up roughly 4.9%. Their antigens are not known. Sequencing input: blood. The receptors were sampled from a girl aged 5 to 17 with multiple sclerosis.

The rearrangement links TRBV20-1 to TRBJ2-1; 10 nucleotides align to TRBD2. Germline CDR1 and CDR2: DFQATT and SNEGSKA (reference sequence). The CDR3 totals 15 residues. Germline trimming cut 0 bases from V and 5 bases from J; bases unmatched to any gene: 4. The CDR3 spells CSARETLAGDNEQFF. The DNA of the CDR3 is TGCAGTGCTAGAGAGACTCTAGCGGGAGACAATGAGCAGTTCTTC.

This chain links TRBV2 with TRBJ2-5, with TRBD2 matching 12 bases. The end of the DNA fits TRBJ2-7 better, so the J call may be wrong. Germline V gives CDR1 SNHLY, CDR2 FYNNEI. This CDR3 has 15 residues. CDR3 sequence reads: CASSVASGRAAEQYF. In DNA, the CDR3 is TGTGCCAGCAGTGTAGCTAGCGGGAGGGCCGCCGAGCAGTACTTC.

This chain connects TRBV4-3 to TRBJ1-2; D possibly corresponds to TRBD1 (6 bases). The germline V and J ends were trimmed by 1 base and 10 bases, with 16 bases remaining between them. Germline V gene data show CDR1 as LGHNA and CDR2 as YSLEER. This CDR3 has 14 amino acids. The CDR3 DNA is TGCGCCAGCAGCCAAGCCCTCGGGGGGCTTGTCTACACCTTC. Protein product: CASSQALGGLVYTF.

This clonotype has only a few counts. The rearrangement uses TRBV12-3 or TRBV12-4 and TRBJ2-7; the match to TRBD2 covers 12 bases. This CDR3 is 18 amino acids long. V dropped 5 bases and J dropped 2; count of bases not matched to a gene: 13. The CDR3 sequence: CASSTPGLAGRGTYEQYF. The CDR3 nucleotides are TGTGCCAGCAGTACCCCGGGACTAGCGGGTCGGGGCACCTACGAGCAGTACTTC.

This clonotype has just a few counts. This chain connects TRBV12-3 or TRBV12-4 to TRBJ2-1; TRBD2 agrees at 10 bases. CDR3 length: 15 residues. V was pared by 2 bases and J by 5 bases, with 3 bases of the junction left unmatched. CDR3: CASSLSLAGDNEQFF. The CDR3 coding sequence is TGTGCCAGCAGTTTAAGTCTAGCGGGAGACAATGAGCAGTTCTTC.

This clonotype was observed many times. The V and J genes are TRBV12-3 or TRBV12-4 and TRBJ1-2, with D unresolved. CDR3 size: 13 residues. V lost 2 bases, J lost 2 bases, and 6 bases lay in between. The CDR3 protein is CASSLSGNYGYTF. The CDR3 nucleotides are TGTGCCAGCAGTTTATCCGGGAACTATGGCTACACCTTC.

The chain uses TRBV20-1 and TRBJ2-7; 7 nucleotides agree with TRBD2. V trimming: 7 bases; J trimming: 0 bases; junction bases outside the gene matches: 6. The CDR3 extends over 13 amino acids. Germline V gene lookup returns CDR1 DFQATT and CDR2 SNEGSKA (reference sequence). CDR3 in amino acids: CSVSIAGSYEQYF. CDR3 sequence (DNA): TGCAGTGTATCGATAGCGGGCTCCTACGAGCAGTACTTC.

With respect to this clonotype: One end of the junction does not line up with germline, which may come from a read error. Here the CDR3 DNA reads TGTGCCAGCAGTGTAGGGGGTGGCGTAGAGTCCCAGTACTTC. Its translation: CASSVGGGVESQYF. This rearrangement joins TRBV25-1 to TRBJ2-5; D possibly corresponds to TRBD1 (6 bases). CDR1 MGHDK and CDR2 SYGVNS come from the germline V gene. CDR3 length: 14 amino acids.

V is TRBV3-1 and J is TRBJ2-1; maybe TRBD1 (7 bases). CDR1 LGHDT and CDR2 YNNKEL come from the germline V gene (reference sequence). CDR3 size: 12 residues. Between the trimmed V and J ends, which lost 6 bases and 7 bases, there was a span of 10 bases. The CDR3 region is CASRRGQNEQFF. The CDR3 nucleotides read TGTGCCAGCAGGCGGGGACAGAATGAGCAGTTCTTC.

CDR3 amino acids: CASSSTGQPAHTQYF. CDR3 DNA: TGTGCCAGCAGCTCAACCGGGCAGCCCGCCCATACGCAGTATTTT. This chain links TRBV7-3 with TRBJ2-3; D not resolved. The germline V gene encodes CDR1 SGHTA and CDR2 FQGTGA. V lost 4 bases and J lost 7, with 18 bases in between. The CDR3 has 15 residues.

CDR3 in amino acids: CASTPEGLRGETQYF. CDR3 bases: TGTGCCAGCACTCCCGAGGGCTTGCGGGGGGAGACCCAGTACTTC. This chain joins TRBV2 and TRBJ2-5; 7 bases are a match to TRBD2. Germline trimming cut 7 bases from V and 5 bases from J; bases unmatched to any gene: 13. Germline loops: CDR1 SNHLY, CDR2 FYNNEI. CDR3 length: 15 residues.

The chain has TRBV28 and TRBJ1-5; D is unclear. Per the germline V gene, CDR1 is MDHEN and CDR2 is SYDVKM. V was shortened by 8 bases and J by 2 bases, with 13 bases between the two germline ends. The CDR3 sequence is 14 residues long. CDR3 DNA sequence: TGTGCCAGCTCGACCGTGGAGGGCAATCAGCCCCAGCATTTT. This encodes CASSTVEGNQPQHF.

The chain is built from TRBV10-3 and TRBJ1-4; TRBD1 might be the D (5 bases). V shed 8 bases and J shed 6 bases, with 16 bases lying between them. This CDR3 has 14 residues. Looked up from germline, CDR1 is ENHRY and CDR2 is SYGVKD. In DNA form, the CDR3 reads TGTGCCATCGGGGGGGAGCCGGGGGATGAAAAACTGTTTTTT. Amino acid sequence: CAIGGEPGDEKLFF.

This clonotype appeared a few times. CDR3 loop: CASSSPPYNEQFF. The CDR3, as DNA: TGTGCCAGCAGTTCCCCGCCTTACAATGAGCAGTTCTTC. The chain has TRBV27 and TRBJ2-1, with no clear D. V lost 4 bases to trimming and J lost 4 bases, with 8 bases between them. Germline V CDR1 and CDR2: MNHEY, SMNVEV (reference sequence). This CDR3 contains 13 residues.

At least ten counts were recorded for this clonotype. The chain combines TRBV29-1 with TRBJ2-1; 12 nucleotides agree with TRBD2. J was trimmed by 9 bases and V by 5 bases; bases with no gene match: 2. CDR3 length: 12 amino acids. In germline, CDR1 is SQVTM, CDR2 ANQGSEA. CDR3 coding DNA: TGCAGCGTTTCGACTAGCGGGAGTGAGCAGTTCTTC. Protein product: CSVSTSGSEQFF.

The genes are TRBV7-3 and TRBJ1-1, with 9 bases fitting TRBD1. Germline V gives CDR1 SGHTA, CDR2 FQGTGA. Losses at the gene ends were 4 bases for V and 0 bases for J; bases not matched to a gene: 15. CDR3 size: 19 residues. CDR3: CASSSIPLTGGLMNTEAFF. The CDR3 coding sequence is TGTGCCAGCAGCTCTATACCTCTCACAGGGGGCCTGATGAACACTGAAGCTTTCTTT. Full variable domain (outside the CDR3, taken from reference TRBV7-3 and TRBJ1-1): GAGVSQTPSNKVTEKGKYVELRCDPISGHTALYWYRQSLGQGPEFLIYFQGTGAADDSGLPNDRFFAVRPEGSVSTLKIQRTERGDSAVYLCASSSIPLTGGLMNTEAFFGQGTRLTVV.

The chain combines TRBV9 with TRBJ2-5; TRBD2 aligns across 14 bases. Near its end, the DNA agrees better with TRBJ2-7, so the J call may be wrong. Per the germline V gene, CDR1 is SGDLS and CDR2 is YYNGEE. This CDR3 is 16 amino acids long. CDR3 bases: TGTGCCAGCAGCGTTGGGACTAGCGGGAGTCCATACGAGCAGTACTTC. Its translation: CASSVGTSGSPYEQYF.

J is TRBJ2-1 and V is TRBV7-9; 8 bases are shared with TRBD2. In germline, CDR1 is SEHNR, CDR2 FQNEAQ (reference sequence). The CDR3 is made up of 16 amino acids. Trimming at V came to 5 bases and at J to 4 bases, leaving 10 bases not matched to a gene. CDR3 in amino acids: CASSAGPSGLYNEQFF. Here the CDR3 DNA reads TGTGCCAGCAGCGCTGGTCCTAGCGGGTTATACAATGAGCAGTTCTTC.

The chain recombines TRBV29-1 with TRBJ2-7; weak D call: TRBD1 (6 bases). Germline V gene data show CDR1 as SQVTM and CDR2 as ANQGSEA. The CDR3 loop spans 12 amino acids. V was shortened by 7 bases and J by 4 bases, with 14 bases between the two germline ends. CDR3 DNA sequence: TGCAGCGCGGCCCTACAGGGATACGAGCAGTACTTC. As protein: CSAALQGYEQYF.

J is TRBJ2-5 and V is TRBV13, with D possibly matching TRBD1 (6 bases). Per germline, CDR1 PRHDT and CDR2 FYEKMQ (reference sequence). This CDR3 contains 14 residues. V gave up 2 bases and J gave up 1 base, with 8 bases separating them. CDR3 residues: CASSLTQGQETQYF. The CDR3 region has the DNA TGTGCCAGCAGCTTAACACAGGGCCAAGAGACCCAGTACTTC. The full variable domain, rest sourced from reference TRBV13 and TRBJ2-5, is AAGVIQSPRHLIKEKRETATLKCYPIPRHDTVYWYQQGPGQDPQFLISFYEKMQSDKGSIPDRFSAQQFSDYHSELNMSSLELGDSALYFCASSLTQGQETQYFGPGTRLLVL.

This chain connects TRBV6-1 to TRBJ2-4; 15 nucleotides agree with TRBD2. The J call is uncertain, as TRBJ2-7 better fits the DNA end. The CDR3 consists of 15 residues. Germline CDR1 reads MNHNS; CDR2 reads SASEGT. DNA of the CDR3: TGTGCCAGCAGGTCACCGGGACTAGCGGGAGGCGAGCAGTACTTC. It translates to CASRSPGLAGGEQYF.

The rearrangement links TRBV12-5 to TRBJ2-5; unclear D gene. V lost 3 bases, J lost 4 bases, and 9 bases lay in between. From germline, CDR1 is LGHNT and CDR2 FRNRAP. The length of the CDR3 is 13 residues. CDR3 region: CASGLASAETQYF. CDR3 in DNA: TGTGCTAGTGGTTTAGCAAGCGCAGAGACCCAGTACTTC.

This rearrangement joins TRBV20-1 to TRBJ1-6; D not resolved. V shed 0 bases and J shed 10 bases, with 13 bases lying between them. CDR1 is DFQATT and CDR2 is SNEGSKA in the germline V gene (reference sequence). The CDR3 consists of 14 residues. In DNA, the CDR3 is TGCAGTGCTAGAGAAAGATTCAACGGGTCACCCCTCCACTTT. It yields the protein CSARERFNGSPLHF.

This chain's CDR3 is CASSLDGDRLAGAIEQFF. The CDR3 nucleotides read TGTGCCAGCAGCTTAGATGGGGACCGACTAGCGGGAGCTATTGAGCAGTTCTTC. The V gene is TRBV7-9, the J gene TRBJ2-1; the match to TRBD2 covers 12 bases. The CDR3 is 18 amino acids. In germline, CDR1 is SEHNR, CDR2 FQNEAQ (reference sequence). The ends lost 1 base at V and 9 bases at J; junction bases unmatched: 13.

This clonotype was found a few times. This chain joins TRBV5-1 and TRBJ2-3, with D perhaps TRBD1 or TRBD2 (5 bases each). Trimming cost V 2 bases and J 6 bases, with 10 bases left between them. The germline CDR1 and CDR2 sequences are SGHRS and YFSETQ. CDR3 length: 13 residues. The CDR3 is CASSFRDGDTQYF. CDR3 DNA: TGCGCCAGCAGCTTCCGGGACGGGGATACGCAGTATTTT.

This clonotype was observed at least ten times. V usage is TRBV9 and J usage is TRBJ2-7, with D uncertain. Trimming took off 0 bases at V and 2 bases at J, with 9 bases between the two ends. Germline CDR1 is SGDLS and CDR2 is YYNGEE. This CDR3 comprises 14 residues. DNA of the CDR3: TGTGCCAGCAGCGTAGATCCGACGGCCTACGAGCAGTACTTC. It codes for CASSVDPTAYEQYF.

This CDR3 is CAWGGPGDENTDTQYF. Written as DNA, the CDR3 is TGTGCCTGGGGTGGACCAGGGGATGAGAACACAGATACGCAGTATTTT. V is TRBV30 and J is TRBJ2-3; D perhaps matches TRBD1 (6 bases). Trimming left V 5 bases short and J 2 bases short, with 20 bases between. Germline loops: CDR1 GTSNPN, CDR2 SVGIG (reference sequence). This CDR3 region has 16 residues. Using reference TRBV30 and TRBJ2-3 for the parts outside the CDR3, the full variable domain is SQTIHQWPATLVQPVGSPLSLECTVEGTSNPNLYWYRQAAGRGLQLLFYSVGIGQISSEVPQNLSASRPQDRQFILSSKKLLLSDSGFYLCAWGGPGDENTDTQYFGPGTRLTVL.